Presented here are 11 T cell receptor delta chains from one specimen sequenced in a study of γδ T cells in repeated Plasmodium falciparum infection. TCRdb redid the clone calls on the multiplex PCR reads with CATT. The data contain tens of thousands of delta-chain clones, 0.75% to 1% of them singletons. Gammadelta T cells were flow-sorted from PBMC into Vgamma9/Vdelta2+ and Vdelta2-negative populations for bulk analysis. The material sequenced was gamma-delta T cells from blood. The receptors derive from a pool of human donors (malaria-infected and uninfected, not separated).

Relative to its sample, this clone is medium-sized (0.01 to 0.1%). This same CDR3 is encoded by further DNA sequences in the sample. The chain recombines TRDV2 with TRDJ1, with TRDD3 matching over 11 bases. CDR1 GEAIGNYY and CDR2 EKD come from the germline V gene. CDR3 length: 17 residues. CDR3 DNA sequence: TGTGCTATTACTAGTCACTGGGGGATATGGGACACCGATAAACTCATCTTT. It specifies CAITSHWGIWDTDKLIF.

Comments on this clone: The protein given by TCRdb reflects a much larger clone and differs at residue 11 from this DNA's translation, likely from a read error; the protein shown is the DNA's translation. The CDR3 region is CACDIRRTPVEWGTDKLIF. Written as DNA, the CDR3 is TGTGCCTGTGACATTCGGAGGACTCCCGTGGAATGGGGCACCGATAAACTCATCTTT. The chain links TRDV2 to TRDJ1; possibly TRDD3 for D (5 bases). TCRdb is silent on the J gene; assignment here came from matching the DNA to germline. Trimming took off 2 bases at V and 1 base at J, with 25 bases between the two ends. This CDR3 contains 19 residues. The germline V gene encodes CDR1 GEAIGNYY and CDR2 EKD.

A few counts support this clone. It differs at one base from a far larger clone, so likely a read error. The identical CDR3 is also encoded by other nucleotide sequences in the sample. The chain carries TRDV2 and TRDJ1; 7 bases align to TRDD3. V gave up 0 bases and J gave up 1 base; unmatched junction bases: 16. Germline V lookup: CDR1 GEAIGNYY, CDR2 EKD. The CDR3 runs to 19 residues. This CDR3 reads CACDTVSAGGFLPTDKLIF. The CDR3 region has the DNA TGTGCCTGTGACACCGTATCGGCCGGGGGATTTCTTCCCACCGATAAACTCATCTTT.

This clone has ten or more counts. The protein TCRdb gives is from a much larger clone and does not agree with this DNA's translation at residue 3, likely a read error; the protein shown here comes from the DNA. The V call is TRDV2, the J call TRDJ1, with 8 bases identical to TRDD3. The J gene, missing from TCRdb, was assigned here through DNA to germline matching. The V gene's germline CDR1 is GEAIGNYY and CDR2 EKD. The CDR3 consists of 15 residues. CDR3: CARDALLGGTDKLIF. CDR3 bases: TGTGCCCGTGACGCCTTACTGGGGGGGACCGATAAACTCATCTTT.

This clone was picked up a small number of times. This DNA's translation and the protein TCRdb lists, from a much larger clone, do not match at residue 15, likely due to a read error; the protein shown is translated from the DNA. The gene calls are TRDV1 and TRDJ1, with TRDD3 identical over 8 bases. TCRdb supplies no J gene; here it was assigned by aligning the nucleotide sequence to germline. Germline lookup yields CDR1 TSWWSYY and CDR2 QGS. This CDR3 region has 18 residues. The CDR3 region is CALGEPLRDTWQADELIF. The CDR3 DNA follows: TGTGCTCTTGGGGAACCTTTAAGGGATACGTGGCAGGCCGATGAACTCATCTTT.

Details on this clone: With a far larger clone one base away, a read error is the likely cause. The same CDR3 also results from other DNA sequences found in this sample. The CDR3 coding sequence is TGTGCCTGTGACACGGTCCCGCAGGTTGGAGGGGGCACCGATAAACTCATCTTT. This translates into CACDTVPQVGGGTDKLIF. The J gene is TRDJ1, the V gene TRDV2, with D tentatively TRDD3 (5 bases). TCRdb records no J gene; here it was assigned by comparing the DNA to germline. This CDR3 is built from 18 residues. Germline V gene sequence: CDR1 GEAIGNYY, CDR2 EKD. Trimming pared 1 base from V and 1 base from J, leaving 21 bases between.

Remarks on this clone: With a far larger clone one base away, a read error is the likely cause. Other DNA sequences from this sample encode an identical CDR3 as well. The V and J genes are TRDV1 and TRDJ4; a possible D gene is TRDD2 (5 bases). The J gene was missing in TCRdb and was found by matching the end of the DNA to germline. Germline V CDR1 and CDR2: TSWWSYY, QGS. V gave up 4 bases and J gave up 3 bases, with 12 bases separating them. This CDR3 spans 13 amino acids. CDR3 region: CALGALLRGPLIF. The CDR3, as DNA: TGTGCTCTTGGGGCCCTACTTCGCGGACCCCTGATCTTT.

In its sample, this clone was seen a few times. The translation of this DNA and the TCRdb protein of a much larger clone differ at residue 6, probably owing to a read error; the protein shown here is translated from the DNA. This rearrangement joins TRDV1 to TRDJ1; 7 nucleotides align to TRDD3. Since TCRdb gives no J gene, matching the DNA to germline was used here to assign it. Germline CDR1 TSWWSYY, CDR2 QGS. This CDR3 contains 22 residues. Losses at the gene ends were 2 bases for V and 0 bases for J; bases not matched to a gene: 24. Written as DNA, the CDR3 is TGTGCTCTTGGGGAAGCCGGCTTCCCACCGACTAGGGGGATTTCGTACACCGATAAACTCATCTTT. It codes for CALGEAGFPPTRGISYTDKLIF.

This clone was counted only a few times. TCRdb's protein for this DNA is that of a much larger clone and differs from the translation at residue 4, likely a read error; the protein shown is the DNA translation. V usage is TRDV1 and J usage is TRDJ1; the D gene could be TRDD2 or TRDD3 (7 bases each). No J gene is reported in TCRdb; it was inferred here by comparing the DNA with germline. The CDR3 loop spans 24 amino acids. Looked up from germline, CDR1 is TSWWSYY and CDR2 is QGS. The CDR3 protein is CALRDLPPRFLRSGGCRYTDKLIF. For the CDR3, the DNA is TGTGCTCTTAGGGACCTACCGCCGAGGTTCCTACGTTCTGGGGGCTGCCGGTACACCGATAAACTCATCTTT.

In regard to this clone: The translation of this DNA and the TCRdb protein of a much larger clone differ at residue 17, probably owing to a read error; the protein shown here is translated from the DNA. In DNA, the CDR3 is TGTGCCTGTGACACCATTACTGGGGGATTGATAAAGCTACCGAATTACGCCGATAAACTCATCTTT. Translation gives CACDTITGGLIKLPNYADKLIF. V and J are TRDV2 and TRDJ1; 10 positions match TRDD3. The J gene comes from matching the DNA to germline here; TCRdb lacks it. The CDR3 contains 22 residues. Unmatched junction bases numbered 24, after V lost 0 bases and J lost 3 bases. The V gene's germline CDR1 is GEAIGNYY and CDR2 EKD.

With regard to this clone: TCRdb lists the protein of a much larger clone for this DNA, which differs at residue 12, so this is likely a read error; the protein given here is translated from the DNA itself. This sequence joins TRDV1 and TRDJ1; 9 bases are a match to TRDD3. Germline matching of the DNA provided the J gene here, since TCRdb leaves it blank. The germline CDR1 and CDR2 sequences are TSWWSYY and QGS. Losses at the gene ends were 4 bases for V and 1 base for J; bases not matched to a gene: 19. The CDR3 extends over 20 amino acids. CDR3 sequence (DNA): TGTGCTCTTGGGGCCACTTCCTCTTACTGGGGGACTTCTGCCACCGATAAACTCATCTTT. It specifies CALGATSSYWGTSATDKLIF.